One sample yielded the 30 T cell receptor beta chains listed below, sequenced in a study of cytomegalovirus exposure and HLA in healthy donors. PCR involved 60 Vbeta and 13 Jbeta primers. Assay used: immunoSEQ multiplex PCR; TCRdb lists only in-frame clones, some missing. The table shows over 100,000 clones, with 63% occurring only once. Specimen: PBMCs. The receptors were gathered from a human donor in good health.

This chain joins TRBV23-1 and TRBJ2-5, with TRBD1 identical over 10 bases. TRBV23-1 is an ORF; its function is uncertain. Trimming at V came to 8 bases and at J to 4 bases, leaving 25 bases not matched to a gene. The CDR3 totals 20 residues. In DNA, the CDR3 is TGCGCCAGCTTAGCGACCCCTTTCCCGGGACAGGGGTTGGTTCGAGAGACCCAGTACTTC. Its translation: CASLATPFPGQGLVRETQYF.

Only a few counts were recorded for this clone. This chain's CDR3 is CASSEAQGGIDYGYTF. DNA of the CDR3: TGTGCCAGCAGTGAGGCCCAGGGCGGAATTGACTATGGCTACACCTTC. V is TRBV2 and J is TRBJ1-2, with TRBD1 as a possible D gene (5 bases). Germline lookup yields CDR1 SNHLY and CDR2 FYNNEI. Trimming cost V 3 bases and J 3 bases, with 17 bases left between them. The length of the CDR3 is 16 residues.

V gene TRBV5-4 combines with J gene TRBJ2-3, with 12 bases matching TRBD2. The trim removed 0 bases at V and 3 bases at J, leaving 2 bases unmatched. This CDR3 has 16 residues. CDR1 is SGHNT and CDR2 is YYREEE in the germline V gene (reference sequence). In nucleotides, the CDR3 is TGTGCCAGCAGCTTGGGACTAGCGGGAGCAACAGATACGCAGTATTTT. As protein: CASSLGLAGATDTQYF.

The rearrangement joins TRBV6-4 to TRBJ2-1; D uncertain. The CDR3 has 18 amino acids. The V gene lost 0 bases and the J gene lost 5 bases, with 20 bases spanning the gap. Germline V gene sequence: CDR1 MRHNA, CDR2 SNTAGT. CDR3 bases: TGTGCCAGCAGTGACTCCCCTAGTTACGGTGATTCGGACAATGAGCAGTTCTTC. Its translation: CASSDSPSYGDSDNEQFF.

V is TRBV6-5 and J is TRBJ2-7, with 14 bases matching TRBD2. V was clipped by 4 bases and J by 11 bases; unmatched bases: 7. Looked up from germline, CDR1 is MNHEY and CDR2 is SVGAGI. The CDR3 has 14 amino acids. The CDR3 sequence: CASSSGLAGGIKYF. The CDR3 nucleotides read TGTGCCAGCAGTTCCGGACTAGCGGGAGGTATAAAGTACTTC.

This clone was counted between two and nine times. J is TRBJ2-5 and V is TRBV30; 11 bases agree with TRBD2. The CDR3 sequence is 15 residues long. Germline CDR1 reads GTSNPN; CDR2 reads SVGIG (reference sequence). V lost 5 bases, J lost 4 bases, and 9 bases stayed unmatched. The CDR3 DNA sequence: TGTGCCTGGGCACGACTAGGGACTAGCGGAGAGACCCAGTACTTC. Encoded protein: CAWARLGTSGETQYF.

The rearrangement joins TRBV5-1 to TRBJ2-3; D gene uncertain. There are 14 residues in the CDR3. The V end lost 0 bases, the J end lost 2 bases, and 7 bases lay between the germline ends. Germline V gene lookup returns CDR1 SGHRS and CDR2 YFSETQ. CDR3 protein: CASSLGSNTDTQYF. The CDR3 DNA reads TGCGCCAGCAGCTTGGGGTCTAACACAGATACGCAGTATTTT.

This clone was detected a few times. The chain has TRBV28 and TRBJ2-1; TRBD2 might be the D (6 bases). CDR3 size: 14 residues. V dropped 3 bases and J dropped 2 bases, with 8 bases sitting between them. Germline CDR1 and CDR2: MDHEN and SYDVKM. The CDR3 here is CASSLGLPYNEQFF. CDR3 DNA sequence: TGTGCCAGCAGTTTGGGACTCCCCTACAATGAGCAGTTCTTC.

The chain combines TRBV18 with TRBJ2-7; weak D call: TRBD2 (6 bases). The CDR3 length is 13 residues. In germline, CDR1 is KGHSH, CDR2 LQKENI. The V end was cut by 2 bases, the J end by 3 bases, with 8 bases between. CDR3 residues: CASSPTGDYEQYF. Here the CDR3 DNA reads TGTGCCAGCTCACCAACGGGAGACTACGAGCAGTACTTC.

The chain links TRBV19 to TRBJ1-1; D perhaps matches TRBD1 (5 bases). Germline assignment: CDR1 LNHDA and CDR2 SQIVND (reference sequence). V lost 6 bases, J lost 1 base, and 18 bases lay in between. This CDR3 region has 16 residues. In DNA form, the CDR3 reads TGTGCCAGTAGGAGGTCGACAGTTTTGGAGAACACTGAAGCTTTCTTT. Protein: CASRRSTVLENTEAFF.

The V and J genes are TRBV5-1 and TRBJ1-1; D unclear. CDR3 size: 13 residues. V was clipped by 1 base and J by 4 bases, with 8 bases between them. CDR1 is SGHRS, CDR2 YFSETQ, per germline. CDR3 region: CASSLSGFTEAFF. The CDR3 DNA sequence: TGCGCCAGCAGCTTGTCCGGGTTCACTGAAGCTTTCTTT.

This clone turned up a few times. The V call is TRBV5-6, the J call TRBJ2-7, with a tentative D call TRBD2 (5 bases). V lost 2 bases to trimming and J lost 5 bases, with 11 bases between them. The length of the CDR3 is 13 residues. The germline gives CDR1 SGHDT, CDR2 YYEEEE. CDR3 bases: TGTGCCAGCAGCTTCGGACGAGCGGACGAGCAGTACTTC. Translated, it gives CASSFGRADEQYF. Full variable domain (outside the CDR3, taken from reference TRBV5-6 and TRBJ2-7): DAGVTQSPTHLIKTRGQQVTLRCSPKSGHDTVSWYQQALGQGPQFIFQYYEEEERQRGNFPDRFSGHQFPNYSSELNVNALLLGDSALYLCASSFGRADEQYFGPGTRLTVT.

The CDR3 region is CASSQVGGSTDTQYF. CDR3 in DNA: TGTGCCAGCAGCCAAGTGGGAGGGAGCACAGATACGCAGTATTTT. The chain is built from TRBV4-2 and TRBJ2-3, with 7 bases that match TRBD2. From germline, CDR1 is LGHNA and CDR2 YNFKEQ. The V segment lost 1 base and the J segment 0 bases; nucleotides outside the gene matches: 1. CDR3 length: 15 residues.

The chain is built from TRBV30 and TRBJ2-1; 12 bases are a match to TRBD2. J lost 8 bases, V lost 2 bases, and 7 bases had no gene match. This CDR3 is 15 amino acids long. In germline, CDR1 is GTSNPN, CDR2 SVGIG (reference sequence). CDR3 bases: TGTGCCTGGAGTATCGGACTAGCGGGATCCGATGAGCAGTTCTTC. It yields the protein CAWSIGLAGSDEQFF.

The table lists this clone with a count of one. In DNA, the CDR3 is TGTGCCAGTCGGGGACTGCAAGAGACCCAGTACTTC. Encoded protein: CASRGLQETQYF. The V gene is TRBV11-2, the J gene TRBJ2-5; perhaps TRBD2 as D (6 bases). The V end lost 9 bases, the J end lost 2 bases, and 10 bases lay between the germline ends. CDR3 length equals 12 residues. CDR1 and CDR2 (germline): SGHAT, FQNNGV.

Here the CDR3 reads CASSPRPGTGTDEQYF. CDR3 in DNA: TGTGCCAGCAGCCCTCGTCCCGGGACAGGTACGGACGAGCAGTACTTC. This rearrangement joins TRBV11-3 to TRBJ2-7; 8 bases align to TRBD1. V trimming: 5 bases; J trimming: 5 bases; junction bases outside the gene matches: 14. There are 16 residues in the CDR3. Germline-derived CDR1 and CDR2 are SGHNT and YENEEA. Complete variable domain (other parts from reference TRBV11-3 and TRBJ2-7): EAGVVQSPRYKIIEKKQPVAFWCNPISGHNTLYWYLQNLGQGPELLIRYENEEAVDDSQLPKDRFSAERLKGVDSTLKIQPAELGDSAVYLCASSPRPGTGTDEQYFGPGTRLTVT.

This clone came up once. The chain employs TRBV5-1 and TRBJ2-1; TRBD1 matches at 12 bases. Germline V gives CDR1 SGHRS, CDR2 YFSETQ. V gave up 5 bases and J gave up 7 bases; unmatched junction bases: 16. The CDR3 spans 18 residues. The CDR3 reads CASRRDLPGQGAGNEQFF. The CDR3 DNA follows: TGCGCCAGCAGACGTGATTTACCGGGACAGGGGGCGGGTAATGAGCAGTTCTTC.

The J gene is TRBJ1-1, the V gene TRBV28; tentative D call: TRBD1 (5 bases). V gave up 5 bases and J gave up 1 base, with 14 bases separating them. In germline, CDR1 is MDHEN, CDR2 SYDVKM. The CDR3 loop spans 15 amino acids. The CDR3 spells CASSIASTGNTEAFF. DNA for the CDR3: TGTGCCAGCAGTATAGCTAGTACAGGGAACACTGAAGCTTTCTTT. Variable domain in full (rest from reference TRBV28 and TRBJ1-1): DVKVTQSSRYLVKRTGEKVFLECVQDMDHENMFWYRQDPGLGLRLIYFSYDVKMKEKGDIPEGYSVSREKKERFSLILESASTNQTSMYLCASSIASTGNTEAFFGQGTRLTVV.

The chain is built from TRBV9 and TRBJ1-5; tentatively, D is TRBD1 (6 bases). The V end lost 4 bases, the J end lost 6 bases, and 14 bases lay between the germline ends. The CDR3 is 14 amino acids. CDR1 and CDR2 (germline): SGDLS, YYNGEE. CDR3 DNA sequence: TGTGCCAGCAGCCCAAACAGGGTTGGTCAGCCCCAGCATTTT. The encoded protein is CASSPNRVGQPQHF.

This sequence joins TRBV5-1 and TRBJ2-1; 14 bases align to TRBD2. In germline, CDR1 is SGHRS, CDR2 YFSETQ. The junction had 5 bases not matched to a gene; V was cut back by 2 bases and J by 10 bases. This CDR3 comprises 15 residues. The CDR3 DNA sequence: TGCGCCAGCAGCTTAAGACTAGCGGGAGGGCCGGAGCAGTTCTTC. Translation: CASSLRLAGGPEQFF.

The chain carries TRBV10-2 and TRBJ2-5; 10 bases fit TRBD2. This CDR3 comprises 14 residues. Germline CDR1 reads WSHSY; CDR2 reads SAAADI. With V trimmed by 8 bases and J by 5 bases, 8 bases remained unmatched. CDR3 DNA: TGCGCCAGCGATAGCGGGAGGTACGGGGAGACCCAGTACTTC. Amino acids: CASDSGRYGETQYF.

The genes are TRBV20-1 and TRBJ1-2; 7 positions match TRBD1. The CDR3 loop spans 11 amino acids. Germline V gene lookup returns CDR1 DFQATT and CDR2 SNEGSKA (reference sequence). V lost 6 bases, J lost 4 bases, and 2 bases stayed unmatched. Here the CDR3 DNA reads TGCAGTGCCAGGGACAGCTATGGCTACACCTTC. It specifies CSARDSYGYTF.

In this sample, this clone turned up a few times. This rearrangement joins TRBV7-6 to TRBJ2-7; D is undetermined. Between the trimmed V and J ends, which lost 4 bases and 6 bases, there was a span of 7 bases. The CDR3 spans 11 residues. In germline, CDR1 is SGHVS, CDR2 FNYEAQ. CDR3 sequence: CASSSGGEQYF. CDR3 DNA: TGTGCCAGCAGCTCCGGTGGCGAGCAGTACTTC.

The rearrangement joins TRBV5-1 to TRBJ2-7, with D possibly TRBD2 on 5 matching bases. CDR3 length: 13 amino acids. Germline V gene data show CDR1 as SGHRS and CDR2 as YFSETQ. V dropped 4 bases and J dropped 3 bases, with 11 bases sitting between them. The CDR3, as DNA: TGCGCCAGCAGCCCGGACGGACTCTACGAGCAGTACTTC. Translated: CASSPDGLYEQYF.

The chain has TRBV7-9 and TRBJ2-7; 7 nucleotides line up with TRBD2. Looked up from germline, CDR1 is SEHNR and CDR2 is FQNEAQ (reference sequence). The CDR3 is 15 amino acids. Unmatched junction bases numbered 6, after V lost 0 bases and J lost 4 bases. CDR3 amino acids: CASSLAAREPYEQYF. As DNA, the CDR3 is TGTGCCAGCAGCTTAGCTGCGCGGGAGCCATACGAGCAGTACTTC.

The V and J genes are TRBV28 and TRBJ2-4; 12 bases line up with TRBD2. The V segment lost 4 bases and the J segment 8 bases; nucleotides outside the gene matches: 9. The CDR3 contains 16 residues. Germline CDR1 MDHEN, CDR2 SYDVKM. This CDR3 is CASSSSSGRAWDIQYF. In DNA form, the CDR3 reads TGTGCCAGCAGTTCCTCTAGCGGGAGGGCCTGGGACATTCAGTACTTC. Using reference TRBV28 and TRBJ2-4 for the parts outside the CDR3, the full variable domain is DVKVTQSSRYLVKRTGEKVFLECVQDMDHENMFWYRQDPGLGLRLIYFSYDVKMKEKGDIPEGYSVSREKKERFSLILESASTNQTSMYLCASSSSSGRAWDIQYFGAGTRLSVL.

The CDR3 sequence: CASSPQGGAGGNTIYF. For the CDR3, the DNA is TGTGCCAGCTCACCACAAGGAGGGGCTGGAGGAAACACCATATATTTT. The chain joins TRBV18 to TRBJ1-3; D possibly corresponds to TRBD1 (5 bases). Germline V gene lookup returns CDR1 KGHSH and CDR2 LQKENI. The V end was cut by 1 base, the J end by 4 bases, with 14 bases between. The length of the CDR3 is 16 residues.

This sequence joins TRBV5-1 and TRBJ1-1, with unresolved D. The germline CDR1 and CDR2 sequences are SGHRS and YFSETQ. This CDR3 has 16 residues. V was shortened by 7 bases and J by 0 bases, with 19 bases between the two germline ends. CDR3 DNA sequence: TGCGCCAGCTCGTACTCCCAGGCGTCGATGAACACTGAAGCTTTCTTT. It is translated as CASSYSQASMNTEAFF.

This chain links TRBV30 with TRBJ1-1; no firm D call. This CDR3 spans 15 amino acids. CDR1 and CDR2 from the germline V gene are GTSNPN and SVGIG (reference sequence). V shed 0 bases and J shed 5 bases, with 16 bases lying between them. CDR3 sequence: CAWSVRRAMGTEAFF. The CDR3 DNA reads as TGTGCCTGGAGTGTACGGCGGGCAATGGGGACTGAAGCTTTCTTT.

The genes are TRBV11-2 and TRBJ2-7; tentatively, D is TRBD1 (5 bases). Trimming removed 4 bases at V and 0 bases at J, with 7 bases between. The CDR3 runs 13 residues. CDR1 and CDR2 (germline): SGHAT, FQNNGV. The CDR3 nucleotides read TGTGCCAGCAGCTACGGACACTCCTACGAGCAGTACTTC. It is translated as CASSYGHSYEQYF.